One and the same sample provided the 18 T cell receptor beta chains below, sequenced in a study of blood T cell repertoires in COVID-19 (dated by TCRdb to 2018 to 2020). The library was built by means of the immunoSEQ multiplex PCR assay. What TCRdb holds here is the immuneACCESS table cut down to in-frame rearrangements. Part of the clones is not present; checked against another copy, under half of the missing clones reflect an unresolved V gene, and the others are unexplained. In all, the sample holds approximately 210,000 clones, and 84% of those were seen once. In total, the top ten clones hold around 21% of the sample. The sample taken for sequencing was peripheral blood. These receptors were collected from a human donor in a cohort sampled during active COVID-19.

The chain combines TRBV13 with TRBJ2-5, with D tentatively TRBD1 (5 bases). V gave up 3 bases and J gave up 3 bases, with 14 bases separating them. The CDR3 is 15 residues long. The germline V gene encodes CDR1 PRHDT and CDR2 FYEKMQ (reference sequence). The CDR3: CASSFSFDRKETQYF. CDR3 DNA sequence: TGTGCCAGCAGCTTCTCCTTCGACAGAAAAGAGACCCAGTACTTC.

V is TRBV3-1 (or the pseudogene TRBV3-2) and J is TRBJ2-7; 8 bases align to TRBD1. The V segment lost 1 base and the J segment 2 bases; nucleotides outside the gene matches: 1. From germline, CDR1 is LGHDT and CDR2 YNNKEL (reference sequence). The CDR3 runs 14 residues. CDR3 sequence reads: CASSQGTGPYEQYF. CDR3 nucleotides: TGTGCCAGCAGCCAAGGGACAGGGCCCTACGAGCAGTACTTC.

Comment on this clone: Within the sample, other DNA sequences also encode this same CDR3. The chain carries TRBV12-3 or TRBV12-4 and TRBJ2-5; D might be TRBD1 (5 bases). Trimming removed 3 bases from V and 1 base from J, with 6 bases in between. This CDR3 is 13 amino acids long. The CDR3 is CASSFTGQETQYF. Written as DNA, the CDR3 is TGTGCCAGCAGTTTCACAGGCCAAGAGACCCAGTACTTC.

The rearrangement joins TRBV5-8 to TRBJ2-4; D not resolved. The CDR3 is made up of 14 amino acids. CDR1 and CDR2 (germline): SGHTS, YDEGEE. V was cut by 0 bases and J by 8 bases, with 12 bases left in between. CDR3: CASSLGSGAYIQYF. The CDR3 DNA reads TGTGCCAGCAGCTTGGGTTCGGGTGCGTACATTCAGTACTTC. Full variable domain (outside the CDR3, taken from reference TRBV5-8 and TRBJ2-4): EAGVTQSPTHLIKTRGQQATLRCSPISGHTSVYWYQQALGLGLQFLLWYDEGEERNRGNFPPRFSGRQFPNYSSELNVNALELEDSALYLCASSLGSGAYIQYFGAGTRLSVL.

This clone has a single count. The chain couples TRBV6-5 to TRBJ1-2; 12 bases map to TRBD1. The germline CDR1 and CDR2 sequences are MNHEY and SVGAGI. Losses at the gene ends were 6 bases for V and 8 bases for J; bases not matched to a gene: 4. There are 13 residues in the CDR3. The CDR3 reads CASSIGTGGGYTF. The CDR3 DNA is TGTGCCAGCAGCATTGGGACAGGGGGCGGCTACACCTTC.

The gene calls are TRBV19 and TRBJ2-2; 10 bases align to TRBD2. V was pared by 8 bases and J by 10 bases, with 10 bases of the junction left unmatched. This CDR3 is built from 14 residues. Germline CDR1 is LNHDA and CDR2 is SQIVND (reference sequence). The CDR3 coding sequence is TGTGCCAGTTCTCTAGCGGGGGTGTTGGAGGAGCTGTTTTTT. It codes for CASSLAGVLEELFF.

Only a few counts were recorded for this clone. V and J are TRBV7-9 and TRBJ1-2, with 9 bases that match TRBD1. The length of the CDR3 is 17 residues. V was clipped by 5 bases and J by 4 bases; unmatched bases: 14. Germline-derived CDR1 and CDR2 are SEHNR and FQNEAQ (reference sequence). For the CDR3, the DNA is TGTGCCAGCAGCCCCGGGCCTACTTCGACAGGGGGCTATGGCTACACCTTC. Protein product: CASSPGPTSTGGYGYTF.

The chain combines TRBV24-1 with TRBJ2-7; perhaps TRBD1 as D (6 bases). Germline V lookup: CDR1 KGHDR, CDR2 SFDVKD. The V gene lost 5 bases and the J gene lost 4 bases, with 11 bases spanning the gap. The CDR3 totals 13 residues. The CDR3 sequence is CATSGGHMYEQYF. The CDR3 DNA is TGTGCCACCAGTGGGGGACACATGTACGAGCAGTACTTC.

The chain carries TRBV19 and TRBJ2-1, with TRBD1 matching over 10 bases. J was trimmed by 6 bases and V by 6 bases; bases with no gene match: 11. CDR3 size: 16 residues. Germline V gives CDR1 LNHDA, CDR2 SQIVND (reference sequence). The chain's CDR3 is CASRRAGTGATNEQFF. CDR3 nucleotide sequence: TGTGCCAGTAGGAGGGCGGGGACAGGGGCCACCAATGAGCAGTTCTTC.

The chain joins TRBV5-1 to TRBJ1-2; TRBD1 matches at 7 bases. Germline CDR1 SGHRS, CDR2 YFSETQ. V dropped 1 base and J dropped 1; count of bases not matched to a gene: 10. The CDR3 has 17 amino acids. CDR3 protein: CASSLIVQGRFNYGYTF. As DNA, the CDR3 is TGCGCCAGCAGCTTGATTGTACAGGGGCGATTTAACTATGGCTACACCTTC.

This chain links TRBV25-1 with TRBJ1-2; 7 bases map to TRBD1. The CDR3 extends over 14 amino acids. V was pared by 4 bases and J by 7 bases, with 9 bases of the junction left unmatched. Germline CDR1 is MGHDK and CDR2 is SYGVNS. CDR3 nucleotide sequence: TGTGCCAGCAGTGGGAACGGACAGGTTTCTGGCTACACCTTC. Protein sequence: CASSGNGQVSGYTF.

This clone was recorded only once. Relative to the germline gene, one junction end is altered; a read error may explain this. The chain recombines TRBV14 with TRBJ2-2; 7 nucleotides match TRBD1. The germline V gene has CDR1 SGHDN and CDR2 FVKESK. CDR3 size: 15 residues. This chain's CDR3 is CASSQDLQGSGELFF. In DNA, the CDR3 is TGTGCCAGCAGTCAAGATTTACAGGGGTCCGGGGAGCTGTTTTTT.

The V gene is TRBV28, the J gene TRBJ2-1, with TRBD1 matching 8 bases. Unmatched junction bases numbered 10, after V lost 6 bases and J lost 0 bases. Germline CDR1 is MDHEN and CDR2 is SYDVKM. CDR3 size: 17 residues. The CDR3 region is CASRRTGIRPSYNEQFF. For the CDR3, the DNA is TGTGCCAGCAGGAGGACAGGGATTCGGCCCTCCTACAATGAGCAGTTCTTC.

CDR3 sequence (DNA): TGTGCCTGGAGTGTATATGGCGGCCTCAATGAGCAGTTCTTC. Protein product: CAWSVYGGLNEQFF. This chain joins TRBV30 and TRBJ2-1, with no clear D. Trimming shortened V by 0 bases and J by 6 bases, and 12 bases separated the two germline ends. The CDR3 is 14 amino acids. CDR1 is GTSNPN, CDR2 SVGIG, per germline (reference sequence).

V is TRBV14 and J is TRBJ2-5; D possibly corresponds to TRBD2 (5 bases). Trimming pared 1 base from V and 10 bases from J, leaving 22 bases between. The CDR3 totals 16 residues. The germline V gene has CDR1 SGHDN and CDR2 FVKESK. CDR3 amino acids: CASSQASVTSYGDQYF. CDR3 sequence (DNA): TGTGCCAGCAGCCAAGCGAGCGTTACATCATACGGGGACCAGTACTTC.

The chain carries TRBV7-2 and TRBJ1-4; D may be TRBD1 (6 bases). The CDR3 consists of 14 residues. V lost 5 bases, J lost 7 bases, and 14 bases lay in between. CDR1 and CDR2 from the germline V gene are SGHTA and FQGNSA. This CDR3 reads CASSPGGRVEKLFF. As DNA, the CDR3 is TGTGCCAGCAGCCCCGGGGGGCGGGTTGAAAAACTGTTTTTT.

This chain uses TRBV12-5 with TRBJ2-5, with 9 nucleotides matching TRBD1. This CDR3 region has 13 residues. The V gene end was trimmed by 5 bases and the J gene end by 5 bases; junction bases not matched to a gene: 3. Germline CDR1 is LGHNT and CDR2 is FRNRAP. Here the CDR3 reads CASGVDRGETQYF. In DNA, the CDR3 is TGTGCTAGTGGTGTGGACAGGGGTGAGACCCAGTACTTC. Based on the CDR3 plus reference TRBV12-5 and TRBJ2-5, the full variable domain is DARVTQTPRHKVTEMGQEVTMRCQPILGHNTVFWYRQTMMQGLELLAYFRNRAPLDDSGMPKDRFSAEMPDATLATLKIQPSEPRDSAVYFCASGVDRGETQYFGPGTRLLVL.

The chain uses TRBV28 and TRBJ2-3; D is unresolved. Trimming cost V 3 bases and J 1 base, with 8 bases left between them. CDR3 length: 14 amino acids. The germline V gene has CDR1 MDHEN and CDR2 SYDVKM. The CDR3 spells CASSLGDGTDTQYF. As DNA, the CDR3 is TGTGCCAGCAGTTTGGGCGACGGCACAGATACGCAGTATTTT. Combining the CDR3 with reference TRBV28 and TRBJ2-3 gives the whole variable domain DVKVTQSSRYLVKRTGEKVFLECVQDMDHENMFWYRQDPGLGLRLIYFSYDVKMKEKGDIPEGYSVSREKKERFSLILESASTNQTSMYLCASSLGDGTDTQYFGPGTRLTVL.